This T cell receptor beta chain came from a study of identifying expanded T cells in peripheral blood. V was trimmed by 5 bases and J by 3 bases, leaving 8 bases between them. The CDR3 contains 12 residues. The V gene's germline CDR1 is SQVTM and CDR2 ANQGSEA. Healthy donors had no documented immune events, such as infections, while sampled. Note on this clone: No antigen is known for it.

General observations from the study: Over about two and four weeks, about 15 and 18 clones changed, versus roughly 1.1 between replicates.

The method was immunoSEQ multiplex PCR; TCRdb's version includes in-frame clones alone and lacks a portion of them. The table lists approximately 130,000 clones, around nine tenths of them singletons. The specimen was blood. The sequence was obtained from a person between 18 and 69 years old in good health. V is TRBV29-1 and J is TRBJ1-3; D gene unclear. The CDR3 region is CSVTGFGNTIYF. CDR3 bases: TGCAGCGTTACGGGGTTTGGAAACACCATATATTTT.